These T cell receptor beta chains were read from a single sample in a study of blood T cell repertoires in COVID-19. The protocol was immunoSEQ multiplex PCR, while the TCRdb copy is restricted to in-frame clones and leaves out a portion. The sample has 200,000 or so clones; 80% to 90% are singletons. The specimen was PBMCs or T cells enriched from blood (not recorded which). The receptors were sampled from a middle-aged woman with acute COVID-19. Each CDR3 is given with its conserved first and last residue. D genes are given only for firm matches. Some rows have no size entry. The others give once, few or many, or a class for an expanded clone.

clone_size: few
cdr3_length: 13
j_call: TRBJ2-7
d_call: NA
v_call: TRBV6-5
cdr3_aa: CASRRPSSYEQYF
cdr3_nt: TGTGCCAGCAGACGCCCGAGCTCCTACGAGCAGTACTTC

clone_size: NA
cdr3_length: 15
j_call: TRBJ1-2
d_call: TRBD1
v_call: TRBV18
cdr3_aa: CASSPPGGSLYGYTF
cdr3_nt: TGTGCCAGCTCACCCCCAGGGGGCTCGCTCTATGGCTACACCTTC

clone_size: NA
cdr3_length: 12
j_call: TRBJ2-3
d_call: NA
v_call: TRBV28
cdr3_aa: CASSTGLDTQYF
cdr3_nt: TGTGCCAGCAGTACAGGGCTAGATACGCAGTATTTT

clone_size: NA
cdr3_length: 13
j_call: TRBJ2-1
d_call: NA
v_call: TRBV5-1
cdr3_aa: CASRAGDNNEQFF
cdr3_nt: TGCGCCAGCAGGGCAGGGGATAACAATGAGCAGTTCTTC

clone_size: NA
cdr3_length: 14
j_call: TRBJ1-4
d_call: NA
v_call: TRBV15
cdr3_aa: CATSRVPGGEKLFF
cdr3_nt: TGTGCCACCAGCAGAGTCCCCGGGGGAGAAAAACTGTTTTTT

clone_size: few
cdr3_length: 15
j_call: TRBJ1-6
d_call: NA
v_call: TRBV7-9
cdr3_aa: CASSPSGLRDSPLHF
cdr3_nt: TGTGCCAGCAGCCCCTCCGGCCTACGGGATTCACCCCTCCACTTT

clone_size: NA
cdr3_length: 17
j_call: TRBJ2-2
d_call: NA
v_call: TRBV1
cdr3_aa: CTSSQAAGGPYTGELFF
cdr3_nt: TGCACCAGCAGCCAAGCCGCGGGGGGGCCGTACACCGGGGAGCTGTTTTTT

clone_size: NA
cdr3_length: 19
j_call: TRBJ1-1
d_call: NA
v_call: TRBV11-2
cdr3_aa: CASSKAWYRDSKADTEAFF
cdr3_nt: TGTGCCAGCAGCAAAGCTTGGTATCGGGACTCCAAAGCAGACACTGAAGCTTTCTTT

clone_size: NA
cdr3_length: 15
j_call: TRBJ1-2
d_call: TRBD1
v_call: TRBV7-8
cdr3_aa: CASSPWTGDNYGYTF
cdr3_nt: TGTGCCAGCAGCCCGTGGACAGGAGATAACTATGGCTACACCTTC

clone_size: NA
cdr3_length: 15
j_call: TRBJ1-5
d_call: TRBD1
v_call: TRBV6-5
cdr3_aa: CASGEDRGHNQPQHF
cdr3_nt: TGTGCCAGCGGGGAGGACAGGGGGCACAATCAGCCCCAGCATTTT

clone_size: NA
cdr3_length: 15
j_call: TRBJ1-2
d_call: NA
v_call: TRBV6-5
cdr3_aa: CAGHSYSGEPYGYTF
cdr3_nt: TGTGCCGGCCATTCCTATTCGGGGGAACCCTATGGCTACACCTTC

clone_size: NA
cdr3_length: 14
j_call: TRBJ1-4
d_call: TRBD1
v_call: TRBV7-2
cdr3_aa: CASSVGQGGEKLFF
cdr3_nt: TGTGCCAGCAGCGTAGGACAGGGTGGTGAAAAACTGTTTTTT

clone_size: NA
cdr3_length: 16
j_call: TRBJ1-3
d_call: NA
v_call: TRBV7-2
cdr3_aa: CASTLGAANSGNTIYF
cdr3_nt: TGTGCCAGCACCCTTGGGGCAGCTAACTCTGGAAACACCATATATTTT

clone_size: NA
cdr3_length: 14
j_call: TRBJ1-3
d_call: NA
v_call: TRBV18
cdr3_aa: CASSSGSSGNTIYF
cdr3_nt: TGTGCCAGCTCATCAGGCTCCTCTGGAAACACCATATATTTT

clone_size: NA
cdr3_length: 16
j_call: TRBJ1-1
d_call: NA
v_call: TRBV11-1
cdr3_aa: CASSLLTPIRGTEAFF
cdr3_nt: TGTGCCAGCAGCTTACTAACCCCGATAAGGGGCACTGAAGCTTTCTTT

clone_size: NA
cdr3_length: 16
j_call: TRBJ1-1
d_call: NA
v_call: TRBV3-1/TRBV3-2
cdr3_aa: CASSQEAGLMNTEAFF
cdr3_nt: TGTGCCAGCAGCCAAGAAGCCGGTCTCATGAACACTGAAGCTTTCTTT

clone_size: NA
cdr3_length: 13
j_call: TRBJ1-3
d_call: NA
v_call: TRBV14
cdr3_aa: CASSQEGRNTIYF
cdr3_nt: TGTGCCAGCAGCCAAGAGGGCAGAAACACCATATATTTT

clone_size: NA
cdr3_length: 17
j_call: TRBJ2-1
d_call: TRBD2
v_call: TRBV6-2/TRBV6-3
cdr3_aa: CASSPGTSGGMGNEQFF
cdr3_nt: TGTGCCAGCAGTCCCGGGACTAGCGGGGGGATGGGGAATGAGCAGTTCTTC

clone_size: NA
cdr3_length: 16
j_call: TRBJ1-5
d_call: TRBD1
v_call: TRBV6-1
cdr3_aa: CASSDRGQGSNQPQHF
cdr3_nt: TGTGCCAGCAGTGACAGGGGACAGGGAAGCAATCAGCCCCAGCATTTT

clone_size: NA
cdr3_length: 14
j_call: TRBJ1-2
d_call: NA
v_call: TRBV6-1
cdr3_aa: CASSDAYRAGGYTF
cdr3_nt: TGTGCCAGCAGTGATGCGTACAGGGCCGGTGGCTACACCTTC

clone_size: NA
cdr3_length: 13
j_call: TRBJ1-1
d_call: NA
v_call: TRBV19
cdr3_aa: CASSMADNTEAFF
cdr3_nt: TGTGCCAGTAGTATGGCCGATAACACTGAAGCTTTCTTT

clone_size: NA
cdr3_length: 14
j_call: TRBJ2-2
d_call: TRBD1
v_call: TRBV7-9
cdr3_aa: CASSWGTGTGELFF
cdr3_nt: TGTGCCAGCAGCTGGGGGACAGGGACCGGGGAGCTGTTTTTT

clone_size: NA
cdr3_length: 13
j_call: TRBJ1-1
d_call: NA
v_call: TRBV10-2
cdr3_aa: CASSVQGNTEAFF
cdr3_nt: TGCGCCAGCAGTGTACAGGGAAACACTGAAGCTTTCTTT

clone_size: NA
cdr3_length: 15
j_call: TRBJ2-7
d_call: TRBD2
v_call: TRBV9
cdr3_aa: CASSLQAGTAYEQYF
cdr3_nt: TGTGCCAGCAGCCTCCAAGCGGGGACCGCCTACGAGCAGTACTTC

clone_size: NA
cdr3_length: 15
j_call: TRBJ1-2
d_call: TRBD1
v_call: TRBV6-5
cdr3_aa: CASSYSRDRGRGYTF
cdr3_nt: TGTGCCAGCAGTTACTCGAGGGACAGGGGTCGGGGCTACACCTTC

clone_size: NA
cdr3_length: 13
j_call: TRBJ1-2
d_call: NA
v_call: TRBV9
cdr3_aa: CASSQGTTPGYTF
cdr3_nt: TGTGCCAGCAGCCAAGGGACAACCCCTGGCTACACCTTC

clone_size: NA
cdr3_length: 15
j_call: TRBJ2-5
d_call: TRBD2
v_call: TRBV5-4
cdr3_aa: CATSQGGGGFETQYF
cdr3_nt: TGTGCCACTTCGCAGGGCGGGGGGGGTTTCGAGACCCAGTACTTC

clone_size: NA
cdr3_length: 13
j_call: TRBJ1-2
d_call: NA
v_call: TRBV24-1
cdr3_aa: CATSKEGDYGYTF
cdr3_nt: TGTGCCACCAGTAAAGAGGGAGACTATGGCTACACCTTC

clone_size: NA
cdr3_length: 14
j_call: TRBJ1-2
d_call: NA
v_call: TRBV18
cdr3_aa: CASSPTDIWDGYTF
cdr3_nt: TGTGCCAGCTCACCAACGGACATCTGGGATGGCTACACCTTC

clone_size: NA
cdr3_length: 13
j_call: TRBJ1-1
d_call: NA
v_call: TRBV30
cdr3_aa: CAWRPTGNTEAFF
cdr3_nt: TGTGCCTGGAGGCCAACAGGGAACACTGAAGCTTTCTTT

clone_size: NA
cdr3_length: 20
j_call: TRBJ1-6
d_call: NA
v_call: TRBV18
cdr3_aa: CASSPKPATSPSSYNSPLHF
cdr3_nt: TGTGCCAGCTCACCAAAACCTGCTACCTCACCGAGCTCCTATAATTCACCCCTCCACTTT

clone_size: NA
cdr3_length: 15
j_call: TRBJ1-3
d_call: TRBD1
v_call: TRBV9
cdr3_aa: CASSGKGARGNTIYF
cdr3_nt: TGTGCCAGCAGTGGGAAGGGGGCGCGTGGAAACACCATATATTTT

clone_size: NA
cdr3_length: 15
j_call: TRBJ2-3
d_call: NA
v_call: TRBV18
cdr3_aa: CASSPIRDITDTQYF
cdr3_nt: TGTGCCAGCTCACCCATCCGGGACATCACAGATACGCAGTATTTT

clone_size: NA
cdr3_length: 14
j_call: TRBJ1-2
d_call: NA
v_call: TRBV5-1
cdr3_aa: CASSSGNMGYGYTF
cdr3_nt: TGCGCCAGCAGCTCGGGGAATATGGGCTATGGCTACACCTTC

clone_size: NA
cdr3_length: 15
j_call: TRBJ1-5
d_call: NA
v_call: TRBV2
cdr3_aa: CASTLWAGGLQPQHF
cdr3_nt: TGTGCCAGCACCCTATGGGCAGGTGGGCTTCAGCCCCAGCATTTT

clone_size: NA
cdr3_length: 14
j_call: TRBJ1-2
d_call: TRBD1
v_call: TRBV2
cdr3_aa: CASSSGTVHYGYTF
cdr3_nt: TGTGCCAGCAGCTCAGGGACAGTTCACTATGGCTACACCTTC

clone_size: NA
cdr3_length: 19
j_call: TRBJ1-2
d_call: TRBD1
v_call: TRBV11-2
cdr3_aa: CASSPETQGASRLNYGYTF
cdr3_nt: TGTGCCAGCAGCCCCGAAACACAGGGGGCGAGTAGACTTAACTATGGCTACACCTTC

clone_size: NA
cdr3_length: 16
j_call: TRBJ1-2
d_call: TRBD1
v_call: TRBV2
cdr3_aa: CASSGQSSQGAYGYTF
cdr3_nt: TGTGCCAGCAGCGGTCAATCCTCGCAGGGGGCGTATGGCTACACCTTC

clone_size: NA
cdr3_length: 15
j_call: TRBJ1-6
d_call: NA
v_call: TRBV2
cdr3_aa: CASSKQGSYNSPLHF
cdr3_nt: TGTGCCAGCAGTAAACAGGGCTCCTATAATTCACCCCTCCACTTT

clone_size: NA
cdr3_length: 13
j_call: TRBJ1-1
d_call: NA
v_call: TRBV11-2
cdr3_aa: CASSLRANTEAFF
cdr3_nt: TGTGCCAGCAGCCTCAGGGCGAACACTGAAGCTTTCTTT

clone_size: NA
cdr3_length: 14
j_call: TRBJ1-2
d_call: NA
v_call: TRBV18
cdr3_aa: CASSLDQATVGYTF
cdr3_nt: TGTGCCAGCTCGTTGGACCAAGCGACAGTTGGCTACACCTTC

clone_size: few
cdr3_length: 13
j_call: TRBJ1-1
d_call: NA
v_call: TRBV6-5
cdr3_aa: CASSYERNTEAFF
cdr3_nt: TGTGCCAGCAGTTACGAGAGGAACACTGAAGCTTTCTTT

clone_size: few
cdr3_length: 12
j_call: TRBJ2-7
d_call: NA
v_call: TRBV3-1/TRBV3-2
cdr3_aa: CASSHERDEQYF
cdr3_nt: TGTGCCAGCAGCCACGAAAGAGACGAGCAGTACTTC

clone_size: once
cdr3_length: 14
j_call: TRBJ2-3
d_call: NA
v_call: TRBV11-2
cdr3_aa: CASTSNAGTDTQYF
cdr3_nt: TGTGCCAGCACCTCCAATGCGGGCACAGATACGCAGTATTTT

clone_size: NA
cdr3_length: 12
j_call: TRBJ1-2
d_call: TRBD1
v_call: TRBV5-1
cdr3_aa: CASRETGDGYTF
cdr3_nt: TGCGCCAGCAGGGAGACAGGGGATGGCTACACCTTC

clone_size: NA
cdr3_length: 15
j_call: TRBJ1-3
d_call: TRBD1
v_call: TRBV15
cdr3_aa: CATSRDRGTGNTIYF
cdr3_nt: TGTGCCACCAGCAGAGACAGGGGGACTGGAAACACCATATATTTT

clone_size: once
cdr3_length: 15
j_call: TRBJ1-6
d_call: NA
v_call: TRBV9
cdr3_aa: CASSPRAGQNSPLHF
cdr3_nt: TGTGCCAGCAGCCCCAGGGCGGGGCAGAATTCACCCCTCCACTTT

clone_size: NA
cdr3_length: 14
j_call: TRBJ2-1
d_call: NA
v_call: TRBV11-2
cdr3_aa: CASSPDIVIHEQFF
cdr3_nt: TGTGCCAGCAGCCCAGATATCGTGATCCATGAGCAGTTCTTC

clone_size: NA
cdr3_length: 16
j_call: TRBJ2-2
d_call: NA
v_call: TRBV19
cdr3_aa: CASSIPGFANTGELFF
cdr3_nt: TGTGCCAGTAGTATTCCAGGGTTCGCGAACACCGGGGAGCTGTTTTTT

clone_size: NA
cdr3_length: 13
j_call: TRBJ1-5
d_call: NA
v_call: TRBV30
cdr3_aa: CAWSGSGNQPQHF
cdr3_nt: TGTGCCTGGAGTGGGTCGGGGAATCAGCCCCAGCATTTT

clone_size: NA
cdr3_length: 17
j_call: TRBJ1-2
d_call: NA
v_call: TRBV4-3
cdr3_aa: CASSQEGGGAGPLGYTF
cdr3_nt: TGCGCCAGCAGCCAAGAGGGCGGAGGGGCCGGGCCCCTGGGCTACACCTTC

clone_size: few
cdr3_length: 15
j_call: TRBJ2-1
d_call: NA
v_call: TRBV7-3
cdr3_aa: CASSLTGTLTNEQFF
cdr3_nt: TGTGCCAGCAGCCTAACCGGGACTCTTACTAATGAGCAGTTCTTC

clone_size: few
cdr3_length: 15
j_call: TRBJ2-3
d_call: TRBD2
v_call: TRBV6-5
cdr3_aa: CASSLQAGTTDTQYF
cdr3_nt: TGTGCCAGCAGTCTCCAAGCGGGGACCACAGATACGCAGTATTTT

clone_size: once
cdr3_length: 13
j_call: TRBJ2-1
d_call: NA
v_call: TRBV21-1
cdr3_aa: CASSSPLQAAKFF
cdr3_nt: TGTGCCAGCAGCTCCCCCCTCCAGGCCGCAAAGTTCTTC

clone_size: NA
cdr3_length: 16
j_call: TRBJ1-3
d_call: NA
v_call: TRBV7-6
cdr3_aa: CASSLAAGPPGNTIYF
cdr3_nt: TGTGCCAGCAGCTTAGCAGCAGGCCCTCCTGGAAACACCATATATTTT

clone_size: NA
cdr3_length: 16
j_call: TRBJ2-2
d_call: TRBD2
v_call: TRBV9
cdr3_aa: CASSVELAGNTGELFF
cdr3_nt: TGTGCCAGCAGCGTAGAACTAGCGGGGAACACCGGGGAGCTGTTTTTT

clone_size: few
cdr3_length: 14
j_call: TRBJ1-2
d_call: TRBD1
v_call: TRBV19
cdr3_aa: CASSIWDRGSSYTF
cdr3_nt: TGTGCCAGTAGTATCTGGGACAGGGGGAGTAGCTACACCTTC